This T cell receptor (beta chain) came from a study of T-cell memory formation after mild COVID-19. The CDR3 is made up of 15 amino acids. Germline CDR1 is LGHNA and CDR2 is YSLEER. V gave up 1 base and J gave up 7 bases; unmatched junction bases: 5. This clonotype was seen only a few times. Its specificity is not known. Notes on the study in general: Later expanders leaned toward CD4+, whereas clones contracting from day 15 to 85 were balanced CD4/CD8. CD4+ contracting clones were found mainly in CM and EM, and CD8+ ones in EMRA. Detection of some responders pre-infection suggested pre-existing cross-reactive memory T cells participated.

5'RACE with constant-segment primers built TCRalpha and TCRbeta cDNA libraries with UMIs. TCRdb itself ran the 5' RACE reads through MiXCR, one entry per CDR3 protein. The data contain approximately 260,000 distinct CDR3 sequences, 15% to 20% of them singletons. The chain combines TRBV4-3 with TRBJ2-2; 8 bases are shared with TRBD1. The sequenced sample was PBMCs or a T cell subset sorted from them (not recorded which). This sequence originates from a man between 18 and 35 years old who had mild COVID-19 (a few samples of this study predate the infection). Cell type and time point are not known. The CDR3 region is CASSQGTGISGELFF. CDR3 sequence (DNA): TGCGCCAGCAGCCAAGGGACAGGGATCAGCGGGGAGCTGTTTTTT.